What follows describes a single T cell receptor (beta chain). The repertoire was sequenced with immunoSEQ multiplex PCR; TCRdb's copy has only in-frame clones and lacks some. Among 200,000 or so clones listed, approximately 90% were seen once. V gave up 1 base and J gave up 8 bases, with 17 bases separating them. CDR1 is GTSNPN, CDR2 SVGIG, per germline (reference sequence). There are 14 residues in the CDR3. The data are from a study of blood T cell repertoires in COVID-19. This rearrangement joins TRBV30 to TRBJ1-2; D unresolved. What was sequenced was PBMCs or T cells enriched from blood (not recorded which). The TCR originated in a man aged 25 to 40 who had recovered from COVID-19. CDR3 in DNA: TGTGCCTGGAGTGGGATGGTCCGGGGAATCGGCTACACCTTC. Protein: CAWSGMVRGIGYTF.